This T cell receptor (beta chain) was profiled in a study of blood T cell repertoires in COVID-19. About the research overall: Acute and convalescent COVID-19 samples came from the United States, Italy and Spain.

Per the authors' pipeline: Reference gene primer amplification gave nucleated cell count estimates. Assay: immunoSEQ multiplex PCR; the TCRdb copy retains only in-frame clones and omits some. The D gene and trimming were derived from the DNA, and the V and J assignments and clone size from that table. The sample contains about 81,000 clones, roughly four fifths of which appear only once. CDR1 SGHTA and CDR2 FQGNSA come from the germline V gene. V dropped 4 bases and J dropped 2 bases, with 12 bases sitting between them. The CDR3 has 15 amino acids. The sample consisted of peripheral blood. The receptor comes from a human donor in a cohort sampled during active COVID-19. V usage is TRBV7-2 and J usage is TRBJ1-3; TRBD1 might be the D (5 bases). CDR3 bases: TGTGCCAGCAGCTCTCAAAGGGGCCCTGGAAACACCATATATTTT. Translated, it gives CASSSQRGPGNTIYF.